This record concerns one T cell receptor (beta chain) sequence. These data belong to a study of cytomegalovirus exposure and HLA in healthy donors. PCR employed 60 Vbeta and 13 Jbeta primers. Some clones are missing from TCRdb's copy, which holds only in-frame ones; the method was immunoSEQ multiplex PCR. The top ten hold under 20% of the sample, which has roughly 59,000 clones, 60% to 80% seen once. This CDR3 is 14 amino acids long. Trimming at V came to 4 bases and at J to 2 bases, leaving 2 bases not matched to a gene. Germline V gene lookup returns CDR1 SGHDT and CDR2 YYEEEE. The material sequenced was PBMCs. This receptor was taken from a man in his forties in good health and CMV-seropositive. The gene calls are TRBV5-6 and TRBJ2-7; TRBD1 aligns across 11 bases. For the CDR3, the DNA is TGTGCCAGCAGCAGGGACAGGGGGGCCTACGAGCAGTACTTC. Protein product: CASSRDRGAYEQYF.